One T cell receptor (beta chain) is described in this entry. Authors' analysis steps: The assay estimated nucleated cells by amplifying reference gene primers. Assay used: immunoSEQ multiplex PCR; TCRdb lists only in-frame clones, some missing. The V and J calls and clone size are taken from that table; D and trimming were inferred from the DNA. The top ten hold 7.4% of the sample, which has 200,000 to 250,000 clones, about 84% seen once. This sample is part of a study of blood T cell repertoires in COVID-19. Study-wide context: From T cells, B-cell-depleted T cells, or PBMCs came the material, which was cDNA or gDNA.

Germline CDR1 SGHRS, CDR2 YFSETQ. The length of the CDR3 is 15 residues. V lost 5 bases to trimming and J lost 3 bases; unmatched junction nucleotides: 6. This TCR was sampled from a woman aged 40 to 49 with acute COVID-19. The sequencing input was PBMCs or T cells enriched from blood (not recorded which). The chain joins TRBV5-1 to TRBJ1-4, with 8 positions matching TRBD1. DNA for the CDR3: TGCGCCAGCAGGGGACAGGTGGTAGCTAATGAAAAACTGTTTTTT. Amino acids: CASRGQVVANEKLFF.